Listed below are T cell receptor beta chains from one sample, sequenced in a study of cytomegalovirus exposure and HLA in healthy donors. Sequenced by immunoSEQ multiplex PCR; TCRdb stores in-frame clones only, minus some. In the table there are 200,000 to 250,000 clones, around 86% of which are singletons. Sequencing was carried out using PBMCs. These receptors were obtained from a woman aged 40 to 50 in good health and CMV-seronegative. The CDR3 runs from the conserved cysteine through the conserved F or W. A D gene is named only where the DNA matches it firmly. The size field is filled for only some rows; it gives once, few, many or a size class.

j_gene,v_gene,abundance,d_gene,CDR3aa,CDR3nt
TRBJ2-7,TRBV27,-,TRBD1,CASSSRTGGAESYEQYF,TGTGCCAGCAGTTCGCGGACAGGGGGCGCGGAATCCTACGAGCAGTACTTC
TRBJ2-2,TRBV7-3,few,-,CASSFRDMRAGNTGELFF,TGTGCCAGCAGCTTCCGGGACATGCGGGCAGGGAACACCGGGGAGCTGTTTTTT
TRBJ1-2,TRBV7-9,once,-,CASSSLPTPGGYGYTF,TGTGCCAGCAGCTCACTCCCGACACCCGGAGGCTATGGCTACACCTTC
TRBJ1-5,TRBV18,once,-,CASSPQGGNNQPQHF,TGTGCCAGCTCACCACAGGGGGGGAACAATCAGCCCCAGCATTTT
TRBJ2-7,TRBV2,few,-,CASVRGSTRYEQYF,TGTGCCAGTGTGCGCGGGTCTACCCGGTACGAGCAGTACTTC
TRBJ2-1,TRBV5-1,-,-,CASSLVSNEQFF,TGCGCCAGCAGCTTGGTTTCGAATGAGCAGTTCTTC
TRBJ2-2,TRBV6-1,few,-,CASSEIGSTGELFF,TGTGCCAGCAGTGAAATCGGTTCCACCGGGGAGCTGTTTTTT
TRBJ2-2,TRBV5-6,-,-,CASSLVRANTGELFF,TGTGCCAGCAGCTTGGTCAGGGCGAACACCGGGGAGCTGTTTTTT
TRBJ1-1,TRBV9,-,-,CASSPPRGSNTEAFF,TGTGCCAGCAGCCCCCCCCGGGGGTCGAACACTGAAGCTTTCTTT
TRBJ2-7,TRBV7-7,once,TRBD1,CASSLDRGYEQYF,TGTGCCAGCAGCTTAGACAGGGGCTACGAGCAGTACTTC